The 6 T cell receptor beta chains presented below share a single source sample, sequenced in a study of T cell changes during pregnancy in multiple sclerosis. Sequencing used immunoSEQ multiplex PCR; TCRdb keeps in-frame clones, though not all of them. This repertoire shows over 50,000 clones, around 87% found once; its top ten account for approximately 5%. Material for sequencing was peripheral blood from another person, used as feeder cells. These receptors all stem from a human donor whose cells served as feeder cells for cultures in a pregnancy study.

The chain is built from TRBV4-2 and TRBJ2-7; D unresolved. There are 14 residues in the CDR3. Trimming cost V 0 bases and J 6 bases, with 12 bases left between them. The germline CDR1 and CDR2 sequences are LGHNA and YNFKEQ. CDR3 residues: CASSQDSADLEQYF. DNA of the CDR3: TGTGCCAGCAGCCAAGATTCAGCAGACCTCGAGCAGTACTTC.

The rearrangement joins TRBV6-1 to TRBJ2-6; D call uncertain. Germline lookup yields CDR1 MNHNS and CDR2 SASEGT. Trimming cost V 2 bases and J 1 base, with 12 bases left between them. This CDR3 spans 17 amino acids. CDR3 region: CASSETNWGSGANVLTF. The CDR3 region has the DNA TGTGCCAGCAGTGAAACCAATTGGGGTTCTGGGGCCAACGTCCTGACTTTC.

The rearrangement uses TRBV30 and TRBJ2-7, with 8 bases aligning to TRBD2. The V and J ends lost 3 bases and 2 bases, in that order; junction bases with no gene match: 3. CDR1 is GTSNPN and CDR2 is SVGIG in the germline V gene (reference sequence). The CDR3 length is 13 residues. In nucleotides, the CDR3 is TGTGCCTGGAGCGGGGGGGCCACCTACGAGCAGTACTTC. Translation: CAWSGGATYEQYF.

Here the CDR3 DNA reads TGCGCCAGCAGCTGGGACAGGTACACTGAAGCTTTCTTT. Translation gives CASSWDRYTEAFF. The chain recombines TRBV5-1 with TRBJ1-1; 8 bases are a match to TRBD1. The CDR3 contains 13 residues. V trimming: 3 bases; J trimming: 3 bases; junction bases outside the gene matches: 1. From germline, CDR1 is SGHRS and CDR2 YFSETQ.

The chain uses TRBV6-4 and TRBJ2-1, with TRBD2 identical over 10 bases. Germline V CDR1 and CDR2: MRHNA, SNTAGT. Trimming cost V 8 bases and J 6 bases; bases outside gene matches: 4. The CDR3 contains 13 residues. CDR3 sequence reads: CASSSGGANEQFF. The CDR3 coding sequence is TGTGCCAGCTCCAGCGGGGGGGCCAATGAGCAGTTCTTC.

V usage is TRBV6-1 and J usage is TRBJ1-2; 9 nucleotides agree with TRBD1. Looked up from germline, CDR1 is MNHNS and CDR2 is SASEGT. The CDR3 is 14 amino acids. V trimming: 2 bases; J trimming: 4 bases; junction bases outside the gene matches: 2. The CDR3 region has the DNA TGTGCCAGCAGTGAAATGGGACAGGGCTATGGCTACACCTTC. Translating gives CASSEMGQGYGYTF.